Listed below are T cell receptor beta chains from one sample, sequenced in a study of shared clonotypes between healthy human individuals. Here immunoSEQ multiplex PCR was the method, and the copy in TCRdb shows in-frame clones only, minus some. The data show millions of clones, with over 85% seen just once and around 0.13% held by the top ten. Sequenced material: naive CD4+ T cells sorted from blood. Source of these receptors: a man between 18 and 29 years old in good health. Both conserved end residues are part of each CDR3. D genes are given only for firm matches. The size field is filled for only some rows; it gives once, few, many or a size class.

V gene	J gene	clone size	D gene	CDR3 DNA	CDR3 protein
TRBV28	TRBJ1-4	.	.	TGTGCCAGCAGACCATCGGCGGGTCAAGGGGAAAAACTGTTTTTT	CASRPSAGQGEKLFF
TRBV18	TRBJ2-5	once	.	TGTGCCAGCTCACCTTCCCGGGGGAAAGAGACCCAGTACTTC	CASSPSRGKETQYF
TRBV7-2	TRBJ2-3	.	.	TGTGCCAGCAGCTTACTCTACACAGATACGCAGTATTTT	CASSLLYTDTQYF
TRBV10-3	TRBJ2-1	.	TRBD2	TGTGCCATCAGGAGGGGACTAGCGGGAGGGGTTGGTGGGAACAATGAGCAGTTCTTC	CAIRRGLAGGVGGNNEQFF
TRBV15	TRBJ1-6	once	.	TGTGCCACCAGCAGCCCTCCTTCACCCCTCCACTTT	CATSSPPSPLHF
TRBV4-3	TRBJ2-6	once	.	TGCGCCAGCAGCCAAGATTGGGTTGACTCTGGGGCCAACGTCCTGACTTTC	CASSQDWVDSGANVLTF
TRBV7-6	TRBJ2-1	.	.	TGTGCCAGCAGCCCAGCGCCGGGGTTTGAGCAGTTCTTC	CASSPAPGFEQFF
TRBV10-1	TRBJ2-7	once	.	TGCGCCAGCAGTGATGGGAAAGGGGTCCCCTACGAGCAGTACTTC	CASSDGKGVPYEQYF
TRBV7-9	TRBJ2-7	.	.	TGTGCCAGCAGCCCGATGAAGAGCTCCTACGAGCAGTACTTC	CASSPMKSSYEQYF
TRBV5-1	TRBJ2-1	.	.	TGCGCCAGCAGCTTGGGGGGACGGAGCTCCTACAATGAGCAGTTCTTC	CASSLGGRSSYNEQFF